This T cell receptor (beta chain) was sequenced during a study of shared clonotypes between healthy human individuals. The assay was immunoSEQ multiplex PCR, and TCRdb's table has in-frame clones only and misses some. The sample lists about 2.1 million clones; just over 90% were seen once. J lost 4 bases, V lost 2 bases, and 12 bases had no gene match. CDR1 is MNHEY, CDR2 SMNVEV, per germline (reference sequence). This CDR3 region has 17 residues. Terminally differentiated effector memory CD45RA+ cells were excluded by CCR7 positive selection of CD45RO-negative cells. All of the donors resided in Nashville, Tennessee, and each was a Caucasian adult.

Sequencing was carried out using naive CD8+ T cells from PBMCs. This rearrangement joins TRBV27 to TRBJ2-7; 9 bases are a match to TRBD1. This receptor was taken from a young man in good health. Some clones in this sample may be carry-over from other donors' samples. The CDR3 bases are TGTGCCAGCAGTTTACTGATGGGGACAGGGCCGGGATACGAGCAGTACTTC. It encodes CASSLLMGTGPGYEQYF.